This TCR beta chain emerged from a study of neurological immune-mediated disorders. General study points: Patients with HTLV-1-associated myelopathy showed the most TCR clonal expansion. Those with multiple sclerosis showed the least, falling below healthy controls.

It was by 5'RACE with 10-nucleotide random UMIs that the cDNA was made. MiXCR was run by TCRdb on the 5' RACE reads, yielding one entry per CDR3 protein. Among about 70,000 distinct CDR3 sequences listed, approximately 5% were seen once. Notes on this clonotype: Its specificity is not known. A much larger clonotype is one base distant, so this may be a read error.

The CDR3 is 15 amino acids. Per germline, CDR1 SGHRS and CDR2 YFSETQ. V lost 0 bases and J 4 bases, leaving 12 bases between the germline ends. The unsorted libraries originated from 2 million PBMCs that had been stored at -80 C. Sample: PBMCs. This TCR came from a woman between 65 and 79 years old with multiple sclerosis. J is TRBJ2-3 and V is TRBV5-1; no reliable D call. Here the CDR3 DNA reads TGCGCCAGCAGCTTGGAGAACAGTGGTCCAGATACGCAGTATTTT. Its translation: CASSLENSGPDTQYF.